Below, 10 T cell receptor beta chains from the same sample are listed, as sequenced in a study of blood T cell repertoires in COVID-19. Libraries were prepared by immunoSEQ multiplex PCR; TCRdb keeps only in-frame clonotypes and omits some of them. The sample gives approximately 230,000 clones, approximately 82% of which show up once; roughly 4.6% is in the top ten. Sequenced: peripheral blood. These TCRs come from a woman aged 80 or older with active or convalescent COVID-19.

V gene TRBV20-1 combines with J gene TRBJ2-1; 10 bases match TRBD2. The CDR3 spans 15 residues. The J segment lost 9 bases and the V segment lost 3 bases, leaving 11 bases of the junction unmatched. CDR1 is DFQATT, CDR2 SNEGSKA, per germline (reference sequence). The CDR3 region is CSASPSGGHTGEQFF. In DNA, the CDR3 is TGCAGTGCTAGTCCTAGCGGGGGACACACAGGTGAGCAGTTCTTC.

This clone was observed a handful of times. V and J are TRBV28 and TRBJ1-2, with D possibly TRBD1 on 5 matching bases. Deletions cut 4 bases from V and 0 bases from J, with 12 bases between. The CDR3 covers 15 residues. Germline V gene lookup returns CDR1 MDHEN and CDR2 SYDVKM. CDR3 DNA sequence: TGTGCCAGCAGTTCGGAAGGGGCAGCTAACTATGGCTACACCTTC. Its protein product is CASSSEGAANYGYTF.

V usage is TRBV3-1 (or the pseudogene TRBV3-2) and J usage is TRBJ1-3, with 9 positions matching TRBD1. The CDR3 has 14 amino acids. V trimming: 3 bases; J trimming: 7 bases; junction bases outside the gene matches: 4. The germline V gene encodes CDR1 LGHDT and CDR2 YNNKEL (reference sequence). As DNA, the CDR3 is TGTGCCAGCAGCCAGACAGGGGGGGCGAACACCATATATTTT. Protein product: CASSQTGGANTIYF.

The chain is built from TRBV5-6 and TRBJ2-1, with 8 bases identical to TRBD2. CDR1 and CDR2 (germline): SGHDT, YYEEEE. The V segment lost 2 bases and the J segment 5 bases; nucleotides outside the gene matches: 9. This CDR3 has 16 amino acids. The DNA of the CDR3 is TGTGCCAGCAGCTTATTCTACGGGGGGGCCCACAATGAGCAGTTCTTC. As protein: CASSLFYGGAHNEQFF. The full variable domain, completed using reference TRBV5-6 and TRBJ2-1, is DAGVTQSPTHLIKTRGQQVTLRCSPKSGHDTVSWYQQALGQGPQFIFQYYEEEERQRGNFPDRFSGHQFPNYSSELNVNALLLGDSALYLCASSLFYGGAHNEQFFGPGTRLTVL.

The chain is built from TRBV7-2 and TRBJ1-5; 9 bases are a match to TRBD1. The CDR3 loop spans 14 amino acids. Germline-derived CDR1 and CDR2 are SGHTA and FQGNSA. Trimming removed 8 bases from V and 2 bases from J; junction bases left unmatched: 4. CDR3 loop: CASGTGNRNQPQHF. In nucleotides, the CDR3 is TGTGCCAGCGGGACAGGGAATCGCAATCAGCCCCAGCATTTT.

The chain uses TRBV28 and TRBJ1-3; 8 nucleotides line up with TRBD1. Germline lookup yields CDR1 MDHEN and CDR2 SYDVKM. V lost 3 bases, J lost 0 bases, and 4 bases stayed unmatched. The CDR3 spans 16 residues. CDR3 coding DNA: TGTGCCAGCAGTTTCCAGGGACAGGCCTCTGGAAACACCATATATTTT. Translation gives CASSFQGQASGNTIYF. Supplemented by reference TRBV28 and TRBJ1-3, the full variable domain reads DVKVTQSSRYLVKRTGEKVFLECVQDMDHENMFWYRQDPGLGLRLIYFSYDVKMKEKGDIPEGYSVSREKKERFSLILESASTNQTSMYLCASSFQGQASGNTIYFGEGSWLTVV.

The chain is built from TRBV15 and TRBJ2-1; 10 bases are a match to TRBD2. The CDR3 extends over 19 amino acids. Germline-derived CDR1 and CDR2 are LNHNV and YYDKDF (reference sequence). V gave up 1 base and J gave up 5 bases; unmatched junction bases: 14. CDR3 nucleotide sequence: TGTGCCACCAGCAGAGTATCCACCCGATTAGCGGGAGGAAACAATGAGCAGTTCTTC. It specifies CATSRVSTRLAGGNNEQFF.

This clone was picked up a small number of times. V and J are TRBV7-9 and TRBJ1-1; 7 bases are shared with TRBD1. Germline lookup yields CDR1 SEHNR and CDR2 FQNEAQ (reference sequence). The trim removed 5 bases at V and 7 bases at J, leaving 4 bases unmatched. CDR3 length: 12 amino acids. CDR3 region: CASSPDRVEAFF. The CDR3 DNA reads TGTGCCAGCAGCCCCGACAGGGTTGAAGCTTTCTTT. The full variable domain, its missing parts supplied by reference TRBV7-9 and TRBJ1-1, is DTGVSQNPRHKITKRGQNVTFRCDPISEHNRLYWYRQTLGQGPEFLTYFQNEAQLEKSRLLSDRFSAERPKGSFSTLEIQRTEQGDSAMYLCASSPDRVEAFFGQGTRLTVV.

The rearrangement uses TRBV7-2 and TRBJ2-5; 9 nucleotides align to TRBD2. Per the germline V gene, CDR1 is SGHTA and CDR2 is FQGNSA. V lost 5 bases, J lost 0 bases, and 10 bases stayed unmatched. The CDR3 runs 17 residues. CDR3 nucleotide sequence: TGTGCCAGCAGCGGGGGGCCTAGCGGGGAGTACCAAGAGACCCAGTACTTC. It yields the protein CASSGGPSGEYQETQYF.

The rearrangement uses TRBV28 and TRBJ1-6, with 9 bases lining up with TRBD1. This CDR3 is 18 amino acids long. CDR1 MDHEN and CDR2 SYDVKM come from the germline V gene. J gave up 0 bases and V 2 bases, and 5 bases lay outside the gene matches. The CDR3 bases are TGTGCCAGCAGTTTAGGCGGGACAGGGAGCTCCTATAATTCACCCCTCCACTTT. It translates to CASSLGGTGSSYNSPLHF.